The 14 T cell receptor beta chains below were found in one sample sequenced in a study of blood T cell repertoires in COVID-19. The table came from immunoSEQ multiplex PCR; TCRdb's copy has only in-frame clones and leaves some out. The data contain 390,000 or so clones, approximately 89% of them seen just once; the ten biggest clones take up about 10%. Material for sequencing was peripheral blood. Every receptor here comes from a woman aged 25 to 39 with COVID-19, enrolled during active disease.

This clone was observed a handful of times. The V and J genes are TRBV6-1 and TRBJ2-3, with D perhaps matching TRBD2 (5 bases). CDR3 length equals 14 residues. The V gene lost 2 bases and the J gene lost 3 bases, with 9 bases spanning the gap. Germline lookup yields CDR1 MNHNS and CDR2 SASEGT. CDR3 in DNA: TGTGCCAGCAGTGAATTGACGGGGACAGATACGCAGTATTTT. As protein: CASSELTGTDTQYF.

A single count supports this clone. The V call is TRBV7-2, the J call TRBJ2-1, with 7 bases that match TRBD2. The CDR3 spans 16 residues. V lost 0 bases, J lost 4 bases, and 6 bases stayed unmatched. Germline CDR1 and CDR2: SGHTA and FQGNSA. The CDR3 loop reads CASSLAWLAAYNEQFF. The CDR3 bases are TGTGCCAGCAGCTTAGCGTGGCTAGCGGCTTACAATGAGCAGTTCTTC.

The chain uses TRBV2 and TRBJ2-2; D might be TRBD1 (5 bases). CDR1 is SNHLY and CDR2 is FYNNEI in the germline V gene. This CDR3 region has 17 residues. Trimming took 5 bases from V and 4 from J, leaving 20 bases between them. CDR3 in DNA: TGTGCCAGCAGTTTTGCGACAGCCGCACACTTCACCGGGGAGCTGTTTTTT. The encoded protein is CASSFATAAHFTGELFF. Drawing the rest from reference TRBV2 and TRBJ2-2, the complete variable domain is EPEVTQTPSHQVTQMGQEVILRCVPISNHLYFYWYRQILGQKVEFLVSFYNNEISEKSEIFDDQFSVERPDGSNFTLKIRSTKLEDSAMYFCASSFATAAHFTGELFFGEGSRLTVL.

The V gene is TRBV29-1, the J gene TRBJ2-1, with D possibly being TRBD1 (5 bases). The V end lost 6 bases, the J end lost 4 bases, and 22 bases lay between the germline ends. CDR3 length: 16 residues. Germline CDR1 and CDR2: SQVTM and ANQGSEA. DNA for the CDR3: TGCAGCGTCGCAGGGAATGGGCTAGGGGCGTACAATGAGCAGTTCTTC. Translating it yields CSVAGNGLGAYNEQFF.

The J gene is TRBJ2-1, the V gene TRBV19, with TRBD2 matching 7 bases. Germline values: CDR1 LNHDA, CDR2 SQIVND (reference sequence). V trimming: 7 bases; J trimming: 4 bases; junction bases outside the gene matches: 13. CDR3 size: 16 residues. Here the CDR3 reads CASKSDRGSRYNEQFF. The CDR3 DNA reads as TGTGCCAGTAAAAGTGACCGCGGGAGTCGGTACAATGAGCAGTTCTTC.

This chain uses TRBV7-2 with TRBJ2-1; D remains unclear. CDR3 length equals 11 residues. V lost 0 bases and J lost 10, with 4 bases in between. The germline CDR1 and CDR2 sequences are SGHTA and FQGNSA. CDR3 sequence (DNA): TGTGCCAGCAGCTTAGCGCGAGAGCAGTTCTTC. Encoded protein: CASSLAREQFF.

The chain has TRBV3-1 (or the pseudogene TRBV3-2) and TRBJ1-6; tentatively, D is TRBD1 (5 bases). The germline CDR1 and CDR2 sequences are LGHDT and YNNKEL (reference sequence). The ends were cut back, 1 base at V and 8 bases at J, with 18 bases in the middle. The CDR3 contains 17 residues. This chain's CDR3 is CASSQAWIGTMDSPLHF. The CDR3 DNA follows: TGTGCCAGCAGCCAAGCCTGGATAGGGACTATGGATTCACCCCTCCACTTT.

This chain connects TRBV30 to TRBJ2-1, with TRBD2 as a possible D gene (6 bases). This CDR3 is 13 amino acids long. With 4 bases removed from V and 8 bases from J, the gap between germline ends came to 15 bases. Germline lookup yields CDR1 GTSNPN and CDR2 SVGIG (reference sequence). The CDR3 region is CAWTPGAGYEQFF. Here the CDR3 DNA reads TGTGCCTGGACCCCAGGAGCGGGTTATGAGCAGTTCTTC. Variable domain in full (rest from reference TRBV30 and TRBJ2-1): SQTIHQWPATLVQPVGSPLSLECTVEGTSNPNLYWYRQAAGRGLQLLFYSVGIGQISSEVPQNLSASRPQDRQFILSSKKLLLSDSGFYLCAWTPGAGYEQFFGPGTRLTVL.

The chain joins TRBV23-1 to TRBJ2-2; perhaps TRBD1 as D (6 bases). TRBV23-1 carries the ORF label, with uncertain function. The CDR3 sequence is 14 residues long. V was trimmed by 6 bases and J by 2 bases, leaving 10 bases between them. The CDR3 nucleotides are TGCGCCAGCAGGTACAGGGTAAACACCGGGGAGCTGTTTTTT. It codes for CASRYRVNTGELFF.

A single count supports this clone. This rearrangement joins TRBV3-1 (or the pseudogene TRBV3-2) to TRBJ2-3; D might be TRBD2 (6 bases). V gave up 3 bases and J gave up 5 bases, with 15 bases separating them. This CDR3 contains 15 residues. CDR1 is LGHDT, CDR2 YNNKEL, per germline (reference sequence). The CDR3 region has the DNA TGTGCCAGCAGCCATTCGGGGACTCATATAGATACGCAGTATTTT. Encoded protein: CASSHSGTHIDTQYF.

V usage is TRBV5-5 and J usage is TRBJ2-7; 7 bases align to TRBD2. Germline V gives CDR1 SGHKS, CDR2 YYEKEE (reference sequence). Germline trimming cut 0 bases from V and 3 bases from J; bases unmatched to any gene: 3. The CDR3 contains 14 residues. The CDR3 sequence is CASSLGDYGYEQYF. CDR3 sequence (DNA): TGTGCCAGCAGCTTGGGGGACTATGGCTACGAGCAGTACTTC.

Worth noting for this clone: Other DNA sequences from this sample encode an identical CDR3 as well. The V call is TRBV24-1, the J call TRBJ2-2; 9 bases align to TRBD1. The CDR3 is 16 amino acids. CDR1 KGHDR and CDR2 SFDVKD come from the germline V gene. Losses at the gene ends were 4 bases for V and 3 bases for J; bases not matched to a gene: 5. The CDR3 sequence: CATSDPDRGDTGELFF. CDR3 bases: TGTGCCACCAGTGACCCGGACAGGGGAGACACCGGGGAGCTGTTTTTT.

The chain uses TRBV3-1 (or the pseudogene TRBV3-2) and TRBJ1-1; D not resolved. V gave up 2 bases and J gave up 6 bases, with 10 bases separating them. The length of the CDR3 is 13 residues. From germline, CDR1 is LGHDT and CDR2 YNNKEL (reference sequence). For the CDR3, the DNA is TGTGCCAGCAGCCAACTCGGGAGGGCTGAAGCTTTCTTT. Residues: CASSQLGRAEAFF.

The chain carries TRBV6-5 and TRBJ1-3, with D tentatively TRBD1 (5 bases). Looked up from germline, CDR1 is MNHEY and CDR2 is SVGAGI. V was cut by 8 bases and J by 0 bases, with 8 bases left in between. The CDR3 loop spans 13 amino acids. The DNA for the CDR3 is TGTGCCAGCTCCAGGGCCTCTGGAAACACCATATATTTT. It codes for CASSRASGNTIYF.